This T cell receptor (beta chain) appears in the sequencing data of a study of blood T cell repertoires in COVID-19. About the study: Acute-phase and convalescent COVID-19 samples originated in the United States, Italy and Spain. PBMCs, B-cell-depleted T cells, or T cells provided the cDNA or gDNA that made up the material.

Methods used by the authors: The authors estimated nucleated cell counts from reference gene primer amplification. The protocol was immunoSEQ multiplex PCR, while the TCRdb copy is restricted to in-frame clones and leaves out a portion. V, J and clone size are those of that table, while D and trimming were read from the DNA. The sample includes about 160,000 clones, about 83% of them seen just once. Germline CDR1 is SQVTM and CDR2 is ANQGSEA. This CDR3 region has 11 residues. Trimming stripped 4 bases from V and 4 bases from J, with 7 bases between. The sample comprised peripheral blood. The sequence was collected from a man between 60 and 75 years old with acute or convalescent COVID-19. The genes are TRBV29-1 and TRBJ1-2; D is ambiguous. In DNA form, the CDR3 reads TGCAGCGTTGTTGGTAGCTATGGCTACACCTTC. Encoded protein: CSVVGSYGYTF.